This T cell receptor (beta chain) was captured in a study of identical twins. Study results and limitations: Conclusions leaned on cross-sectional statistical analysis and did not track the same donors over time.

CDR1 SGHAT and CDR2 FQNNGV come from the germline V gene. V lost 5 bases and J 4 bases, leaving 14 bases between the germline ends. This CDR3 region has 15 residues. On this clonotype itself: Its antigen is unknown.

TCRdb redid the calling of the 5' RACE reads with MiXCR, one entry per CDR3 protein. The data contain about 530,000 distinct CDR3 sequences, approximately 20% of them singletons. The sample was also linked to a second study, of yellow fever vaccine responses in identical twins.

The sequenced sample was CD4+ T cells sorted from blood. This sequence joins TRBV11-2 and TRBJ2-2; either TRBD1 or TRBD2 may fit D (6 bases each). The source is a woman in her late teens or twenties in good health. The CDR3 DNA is TGTGCCAGCAGCAACGGGGGCTCGCTCACCGGGGAGCTGTTTTTT. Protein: CASSNGGSLTGELFF.